A single sample gave rise to the 30 T cell receptor beta chains below, sequenced in a study of tissue T cells after allogeneic stem cell transplantation. Time point noted: mouse harvest day 7 after allogeneic transplant. Mouse grafts combined 10^7 T-cell-depleted bone marrow cells with 10^6 splenic CD5+ T cells. Profiling relied on immunoSEQ multiplex PCR, and the TCRdb table lists in-frame clones only, not all of them. Of over 6,500 clones listed, approximately 45% were seen once; the top ten hold around 7%. Sequenced sample: gut tissue. These receptors were taken from a female BALB/c mouse given C57BL/6 T cells with graft-versus-host disease after an allogeneic hematopoietic cell transplant.

This clone was detected only a few times. Germline and genes here are mouse. Sequencing ends 1 residue short of the CDR3 end; the germline J gene provides the rest. The chain has TRBV5 and TRBJ2-1; D is perhaps TRBD1 or TRBD2 (5 bases each). Trimming pared 4 bases from V and 3 bases from J, leaving 7 bases between. CDR3 size: 13 residues. Germline assignment: CDR1 LGHNA and CDR2 YNLKQL (reference sequence). CDR3 DNA (partial): TGTGCCAGCAGCCGGGGGTCCTATGCTGAGCAGTTC. Amino acids: CASSRGSYAEQF. In full, the CDR3 is CASSRGSYAEQFF.

Only a few counts were recorded for this clone. Genes here carry mouse names. The CDR3 bases that were read are TGTGCCAGCAGTCGGGACAGGCGGGCTGAGCAGTTC. Translation: CASSRDRRAEQF. The whole CDR3 sequence reads CASSRDRRAEQFF. The genes are TRBV26 and TRBJ2-1; 8 bases match TRBD1. The read stops 1 residue short of the end of the CDR3; the missing end is completed from the germline J gene. The CDR3 consists of 13 residues. The ends lost 4 bases at V and 7 bases at J; junction bases unmatched: 3. CDR1 is KGHPV and CDR2 is FQNQEV in the germline V gene (reference sequence).

For this clone: All gene names here are mouse names. The read ends 1 residue before the CDR3 terminus; that terminus is restored from the germline J gene. The chain uses TRBV26 and TRBJ1-1, with TRBD1 identical over 7 bases. CDR3 length equals 14 residues. Germline V CDR1 and CDR2: KGHPV, FQNQEV (reference sequence). The V segment lost 6 bases and the J segment 0 bases; nucleotides outside the gene matches: 4. The CDR3 region is CASSPGTANTEVFF. The CDR3 DNA, read in part, is TGTGCCAGCAGCCCAGGGACAGCAAACACAGAAGTCTTC.

Of note for this clone: Gene and germline names: mouse. The CDR3 end lies 1 residue beyond the end of the read and is filled in from the germline J gene. V and J are TRBV13-3 and TRBJ1-4, with TRBD1 identical over 8 bases. The CDR3 runs 15 residues. The V gene's germline CDR1 is NNHDY and CDR2 SYVADS. V lost 4 bases to trimming and J lost 3 bases; unmatched junction nucleotides: 5. The CDR3 sequence is CASSHRDRPNERLFF. The sequenced part of the CDR3 DNA is TGTGCCAGCAGTCACCGGGACAGGCCCAACGAAAGATTATTT.

The table lists this clone with a few counts. Each gene name is a mouse one. The read gets to within 1 residue of the CDR3 end, and the germline J gene fills in the rest. The rearrangement joins TRBV12-1 to TRBJ1-6; D gene unclear. TRBJ1-6 is reported as an ORF; its role is uncertain. CDR3 size: 13 residues. Per the germline V gene, CDR1 is SGHSN and CDR2 is HYEKVE. Trimming took off 3 bases at V and 4 bases at J, with 6 bases between the two ends. The part of the CDR3 DNA that was read is TGTGCCAGCTCTGCCATATATAATTCGCCCCTCTAC. As protein: CASSAIYNSPLY. The entire CDR3 protein is CASSAIYNSPLYF.

This clone has just a few counts. Gene and germline names: mouse. The read falls 1 residue short of the CDR3 end, and the missing part is taken from the germline J gene. This chain joins TRBV12-2 and TRBJ2-5, with D possibly being TRBD2 (7 bases). The CDR3 sequence is 15 residues long. From germline, CDR1 is SGHLS and CDR2 HYDKME. V lost 2 bases and J 5 bases, leaving 16 bases between the germline ends. Incomplete CDR3 DNA: TGTGCCAGCTCTCCCCTGGGGGCTTTGGGAGACACCCAGTAC. It codes for CASSPLGALGDTQY. The CDR3, in full, reads CASSPLGALGDTQYF. The full variable domain, its missing parts supplied by reference TRBV12-2 and TRBJ2-5, is NSGVVQSPRYIIKGKGERSILKCIPISGHLSVAWYQQTQGQELKFFIQHYDKMERDKGNLPSRFSVQQFDDYHSEMNMSALELEDSAVYFCASSPLGALGDTQYFGPGTRLLVL.

By proportion, this clone is large (0.1 to 1%). The gene names here belong to mouse. Read coverage stops 1 residue before the CDR3 terminus; the germline J gene supplies the remainder. This sequence joins TRBV13-1 and TRBJ2-7; D is undetermined. In germline, CDR1 is NSHNY, CDR2 SYGAGN. Trimming removed 0 bases at V and 3 bases at J, with 4 bases between. The CDR3 extends over 12 amino acids. The CDR3 reads CASSDAVYEQYF. CDR3 DNA, as far as it was read: TGTGCCAGCAGTGATGCAGTCTATGAACAGTAC.

This clone has only one observation. Gene and germline names: mouse. From the germline J gene comes the end of the CDR3, since the read stops 1 residue before it. The V call is TRBV16, the J call TRBJ1-1; 9 bases match TRBD1. CDR1 and CDR2 from the germline V gene are SGHSA and FRNQAP. The CDR3 has 14 amino acids. Trimming cost V 3 bases and J 4 bases; bases outside gene matches: 3. This CDR3 reads CASSLRTGATEVFF. Partial CDR3 DNA: TGTGCAAGCAGCTTGAGGACAGGGGCCACAGAAGTCTTC.

Turning to this clone: The gene symbols are mouse symbols. The missing CDR3 end, 1 residue past where the read stops, is filled in from the germline J gene. The V gene is TRBV12-1, the J gene TRBJ1-5; D unresolved. Germline V gives CDR1 SGHSN, CDR2 HYEKVE. V lost 0 bases and J lost 4, with 6 bases in between. This CDR3 comprises 13 residues. Partial CDR3 DNA: TGTGCCAGCTCTCTCGACGGGAACCAGGCTCCGCTT. As protein: CASSLDGNQAPL. The entire CDR3 reads CASSLDGNQAPLF.

This clone turned up a few times. Genes and germline come from the mouse. Read data end 1 residue before the CDR3 end; the end is taken from the germline J gene. The genes are TRBV26 and TRBJ1-3; TRBD1 matches 7 bases. Germline V gives CDR1 KGHPV, CDR2 FQNQEV (reference sequence). With V trimmed by 0 bases and J by 3 bases, 2 bases remained unmatched. CDR3 length: 15 amino acids. The sequenced part of the CDR3 DNA is TGTGCCAGCAGTCTGTCGAACAGGGGTGGAAATACGCTCTAT. Its translation: CASSLSNRGGNTLY. The entire CDR3 protein is CASSLSNRGGNTLYF.

A few counts support this clone. Gene names and germline refer to mouse. The read finishes 1 residue shy of the CDR3 end, and the germline J gene is used to complete it. This sequence joins TRBV3 and TRBJ2-4; D not resolved. The CDR3 runs 11 residues. The ends were cut back, 6 bases at V and 2 bases at J, with 3 bases in the middle. CDR1 SNHLY and CDR2 FYNGKV come from the germline V gene (reference sequence). CDR3 sequence: CASRNQNTLYF. The CDR3 DNA, read in part, is TGTGCCAGCAGAAATCAAAACACCTTGTAC.

In regard to this clone: Here the gene names and germline are mouse. The sequenced fragment ends 1 residue before the CDR3 boundary, so the rest is inferred from the germline J gene. V usage is TRBV4 and J usage is TRBJ2-4; D remains unclear. Trimming took off 5 bases at V and 0 bases at J, with 9 bases between the two ends. CDR3 length: 14 residues. Per the germline V gene, CDR1 is LGHDT and CDR2 is YNNKQL (reference sequence). CDR3 DNA, as far as it was read: TGTGCCAGCAGCAAGACAACTAGTCAAAACACCTTGTAC. Its protein is CASSKTTSQNTLY. The full CDR3 protein is CASSKTTSQNTLYF.

A remark on this clone: The genes are named according to mouse. The read comes to an end 1 residue before the CDR3 does, leaving the germline J gene to fill in the end. This chain connects TRBV12-2 to TRBJ2-3, with 12 bases identical to TRBD2. Germline CDR1 reads SGHLS; CDR2 reads HYDKME. The J segment lost 0 bases and the V segment lost 1 base, leaving 1 base of the junction unmatched. This CDR3 comprises 16 residues. The DNA read from the CDR3 is TGTGCCAGCTCTCTAGGGACTGGGGGGAGTGCAGAAACGCTGTAT. Amino acids: CASSLGTGGSAETLY. The entire CDR3 protein reads CASSLGTGGSAETLYF.

This clone was detected a few times. Each gene name is a mouse one. Read data end 1 residue before the CDR3 end; the end is taken from the germline J gene. The J gene is TRBJ2-2, the V gene TRBV13-2; D is uncertain. The CDR3 is 13 amino acids. Germline V lookup: CDR1 NNHNN, CDR2 SYGAGS (reference sequence). Trimming took 0 bases from V and 5 from J, leaving 5 bases between them. The CDR3: CASGDAGTGQLYF. Incomplete CDR3 DNA: TGTGCCAGCGGTGATGCGGGAACCGGGCAGCTCTAC.

About this clone: The gene names here belong to mouse. The CDR3 end lies 1 residue beyond the end of the read and is filled in from the germline J gene. V usage is TRBV31 and J usage is TRBJ2-5, with D perhaps assigned TRBD1 or TRBD2 (6 bases each). Looked up from germline, CDR1 is GKSSPN and CDR2 is SITVG. The V end was cut by 0 bases, the J end by 6 bases, with 13 bases between. The CDR3 is 14 amino acids. The CDR3 is CAWSLDGGMDTQYF. The sequenced CDR3 bases are TGTGCCTGGAGTCTAGATGGGGGCATGGACACCCAGTAC. The entire variable domain, with the rest obtained from reference TRBV31 and TRBJ2-5, is as follows: AQTIHQWPVAEIKAVGSPLSLGCTIKGKSSPNLYWYWQATGGTLQQLFYSITVGQVESVVQLNLSASRPKDDQFILSTEKLLLSHSGFYLCAWSLDGGMDTQYFGPGTRLLVL.

About this clone: Gene names follow the mouse nomenclature. The read ends 1 residue before the CDR3 terminus; that terminus is restored from the germline J gene. The rearrangement links TRBV26 to TRBJ2-4; 8 bases are shared with TRBD2. This CDR3 comprises 16 residues. The germline V gene encodes CDR1 KGHPV and CDR2 FQNQEV (reference sequence). V lost 1 base to trimming and J lost 1 base; unmatched junction nucleotides: 4. CDR3 DNA, as far as it was read: TGTGCCAGCAGTCTGTGGGGGGGGCGAGGTCAAAACACCTTGTAC. It is translated as CASSLWGGRGQNTLY. The entire CDR3 reads CASSLWGGRGQNTLYF.

About this clone itself: Germline and genes here are mouse. The DNA ends 1 residue before the CDR3 does, and the rest of the CDR3 is filled in from the germline J gene. The chain has TRBV26 and TRBJ1-3; 10 bases line up with TRBD1. This CDR3 comprises 15 residues. CDR1 and CDR2 from the germline V gene are KGHPV and FQNQEV (reference sequence). V shed 4 bases, J shed 1 base, and the junction held 1 base outside the gene matches. CDR3 in amino acids: CASSQGQGSGNTLYF. Partial CDR3 DNA: TGTGCCAGCAGTCAGGGACAGGGGTCTGGAAATACGCTCTAT.

In the case of this clone: Gene names are the mouse ones. With the read ending 1 residue before the CDR3 end, the germline J gene is used to fill in that end. The rearrangement uses TRBV26 and TRBJ2-7; weak D call: TRBD2 (6 bases). Trimming took off 4 bases at V and 4 bases at J, with 8 bases between the two ends. Germline CDR1 reads KGHPV; CDR2 reads FQNQEV (reference sequence). This CDR3 contains 12 residues. This CDR3 is CASSPDWYEQYF. The part of the CDR3 DNA that was read is TGTGCCAGCAGTCCTGACTGGTATGAACAGTAC.

This clone was observed a handful of times. Gene names refer to mouse genes. Read coverage stops 1 residue before the CDR3 terminus; the germline J gene supplies the remainder. The chain carries TRBV26 and TRBJ2-1; D is uncertain. V was pared by 5 bases and J by 4 bases, with 3 bases between. Germline V gives CDR1 KGHPV, CDR2 FQNQEV (reference sequence). CDR3 length: 11 residues. CDR3 sequence reads: CASSIYAEQFF. CDR3 DNA, as far as it was read: TGTGCCAGCAGTATATATGCTGAGCAGTTC.

Note on this clone: The gene names here belong to mouse. The part of the CDR3 DNA that was read is TGTGCCAGCTCCCCCACCCAAGACACCCAGTAC. Its translation: CASSPTQDTQY. The whole CDR3 sequence reads CASSPTQDTQYF. The rearrangement uses TRBV12-2 and TRBJ2-5; D gene uncertain. Read data end 1 residue before the CDR3 end; the end is taken from the germline J gene. Deletions cut 4 bases from V and 2 bases from J, with 6 bases between. This CDR3 comprises 12 residues. Germline V lookup: CDR1 SGHLS, CDR2 HYDKME.

Judged by abundance, this clone is medium-sized. Mouse names are used for the genes. Read coverage stops 1 residue before the CDR3 terminus; the germline J gene supplies the remainder. The chain employs TRBV26 and TRBJ2-1, with unresolved D. Germline CDR1 is KGHPV and CDR2 is FQNQEV (reference sequence). The CDR3 runs 14 residues. V was trimmed by 3 bases and J by 2 bases, leaving 8 bases between them. CDR3 amino acids: CASSLRQYYAEQFF. Incomplete CDR3 DNA: TGTGCCAGCAGTCTCCGACAATACTATGCTGAGCAGTTC.

A remark on this clone: The genes and germline here are from mouse. The observed sequence ends 1 residue before the CDR3 terminus, with the missing tail filled in from the germline J gene. V gene TRBV23 combines with J gene TRBJ1-1; the table's D call TRBD1 went unverified against the DNA. The germline V gene encodes CDR1 KGHTA and CDR2 FQNQQP. This CDR3 is built from 11 residues. CDR3 sequence: CSSSRQTEVFF. The part of the CDR3 DNA that was read is TGCTCCAGCAGTCGACAAACAGAAGTCTTC.

As regards this clone: Gene names are the mouse ones. The read ends 1 residue early relative to the CDR3; the germline J gene fills the gap. The rearrangement uses TRBV26 and TRBJ1-1, with D unclear. Germline CDR1 is KGHPV and CDR2 is FQNQEV (reference sequence). The CDR3 is made up of 15 amino acids. Trimming removed 1 base from V and 0 bases from J, with 9 bases in between. The part of the CDR3 DNA that was read is TGTGCCAGCAGTCTGTACAAAAATGCAAACACAGAAGTCTTC. Translation gives CASSLYKNANTEVF. The complete CDR3 sequence is CASSLYKNANTEVFF.

A word on this clone: Mouse gene names apply. The read finishes 1 residue shy of the CDR3 end, and the germline J gene is used to complete it. This chain links TRBV26 with TRBJ1-1; D is possibly TRBD1 (6 bases). CDR1 KGHPV and CDR2 FQNQEV come from the germline V gene (reference sequence). There are 13 residues in the CDR3. V was trimmed by 4 bases and J by 3 bases, leaving 9 bases between them. The CDR3 spells CASSQGGHTEVFF. The part of the CDR3 DNA that was read is TGTGCCAGCAGTCAGGGGGGACACACAGAAGTCTTC.

Remarks on this clone: Mouse gene names apply. The sequenced fragment ends 1 residue before the CDR3 boundary, so the rest is inferred from the germline J gene. The V gene is TRBV26, the J gene TRBJ1-2; D is perhaps TRBD1 (6 bases). With 0 bases removed from V and 3 bases from J, the gap between germline ends came to 8 bases. CDR1 is KGHPV and CDR2 is FQNQEV in the germline V gene (reference sequence). This CDR3 comprises 14 residues. CDR3 amino acids: CASSLSQGYSDYTF. CDR3 DNA (partial): TGTGCCAGCAGTCTGTCACAGGGATACTCCGACTACACC.

Details on this clone: Gene names follow the mouse nomenclature. The sequenced fragment ends 1 residue before the CDR3 boundary, so the rest is inferred from the germline J gene. This sequence joins TRBV12-2 and TRBJ2-4; no reliable D call. The V end was cut by 2 bases, the J end by 0 bases, with 8 bases between. Germline CDR1 is SGHLS and CDR2 is HYDKME. This CDR3 is built from 14 residues. The DNA read from the CDR3 is TGTGCCAGCTCTCCGGGAAGTAGTCAAAACACCTTGTAC. Protein: CASSPGSSQNTLY. The whole CDR3 sequence is CASSPGSSQNTLYF.

Of note for this clone: Mouse gene names apply. The CDR3 goes on 1 residue after the read ends, and that part is filled in from the germline J gene. This chain connects TRBV13-3 to TRBJ1-1, with 7 bases identical to TRBD1. Germline assignment: CDR1 NNHDY and CDR2 SYVADS. Losses at the gene ends were 3 bases for V and 7 bases for J; bases not matched to a gene: 3. The CDR3 totals 12 residues. The CDR3 protein is CASSVGQKEVFF. The sequenced part of the CDR3 DNA is TGTGCCAGCAGTGTGGGACAGAAAGAAGTCTTC.

In the case of this clone: Each gene name is a mouse one. The read halts 1 residue ahead of the CDR3 end, with the missing end drawn from the germline J gene. The chain carries TRBV12-2 and TRBJ2-3, with D unclear. CDR1 and CDR2 from the germline V gene are SGHLS and HYDKME. CDR3 length: 14 amino acids. Trimming removed 0 bases at V and 0 bases at J, with 6 bases between. The CDR3 is CASSLSLSAETLYF. CDR3 DNA, as far as it was read: TGTGCCAGCTCTCTCTCCCTTAGTGCAGAAACGCTGTAT.

In regard to this clone: Any gene name here is a mouse gene name. The read gets to within 1 residue of the CDR3 end, and the germline J gene fills in the rest. V is TRBV3 and J is TRBJ1-2; the D gene is possibly TRBD1 (6 bases). The CDR3 is 12 amino acids. The germline V and J ends were trimmed by 6 bases and 2 bases, with 7 bases remaining between them. Germline values: CDR1 SNHLY, CDR2 FYNGKV (reference sequence). CDR3 DNA (partial): TGTGCCAGCAGTACAGGGAACTCCGACTACACC. The encoded protein is CASSTGNSDYT. The full CDR3 protein is CASSTGNSDYTF.

With respect to this clone: Gene names and germline refer to mouse. The read finishes 1 residue shy of the CDR3 end, and the germline J gene is used to complete it. V usage is TRBV3 and J usage is TRBJ1-1, with 8 positions matching TRBD1. V was pared by 5 bases and J by 1 base, with 3 bases of the junction left unmatched. The CDR3 has 14 residues. Germline V gene sequence: CDR1 SNHLY, CDR2 FYNGKV (reference sequence). The CDR3 reads CASSLGQGNTEVFF. CDR3 DNA (partial): TGTGCCAGCAGCCTTGGACAGGGGAACACAGAAGTCTTC. Filled out from reference TRBV3 and TRBJ1-1, the complete variable domain reads GPKVLQIPSHQIIDMGQMVTLNCDPVSNHLYFYWYKQILGQQMEFLVNFYNGKVMEKSKLFKDQFSVERPDGSYFTLKIQPTALEDSAVYFCASSLGQGNTEVFFGKGTRLTVV.